Sequencing of this T cell receptor beta chain was carried out in a study of OX40 agonist ivuxolimab in advanced cancers. With respect to the entire study: Ivuxolimab was a fully human IgG2 agonistic monoclonal antibody targeting the costimulatory receptor OX40 (CD134). Three dose-escalation patients achieved partial responses, one with hepatocellular carcinoma and two with cutaneous melanoma. Peripheral TCRbeta sequencing aimed to test whether ivuxolimab altered TCR sequence diversity and caused clonal T-cell expansion. Patients were allowed to have had prior anti-PD-1, anti-PD-L1 or anti-CTLA-4 therapy, and more than 30% of the dose-escalation patients had previously received checkpoint inhibitors. The paper covers the monotherapy dose-escalation part of the phase I ivuxolimab trial, which included N ≈ 50 patients. Of the roughly 54 dose-escalation patients, hepatocellular carcinoma was present in about 20, melanoma in around 15, renal cell carcinoma in 9 and head and neck cancer in 9. A male proportion of around 81% and a mean age of roughly 58 years, ranging from roughly 23 to 85, were recorded for the dose-escalation cohort. Intravenous ivuxolimab was administered to patients every 2 weeks at six dose levels: 0.01, 0.1, 0.3, 1.5, 3 and 10 mg/kg. Study-wide findings and limitations: Low levels of normalized T-cell clonal expansion were also seen in some patients who did not respond. On average, CD8+ T cells showed more expanded clones than CD4+ T cells after ivuxolimab. At doses from 0.1 to 3.0 mg/kg, clonal expansion was seen in both CD4+ and CD8+ blood T cells between baseline and week 6. In the 0.1-3.0 mg/kg groups, partial responders were among the patients with the lowest normalized peripheral clonal expansion, particularly in CD8+ T cells. Antigen specificity was not determined for the clonally expanded peripheral T cells.

Taken from the germline V gene, the CDR1 and CDR2 loops are SGHAT and FQNNGV. Including the terminal cysteine and phenylalanine, the CDR3 comprises 14 residues. The CDR3 DNA has 42 bases and is translated from base 1. V is pared back by 8 bases and J by 7 bases, with 20 bases lying between the germline termini. Comment on this clone: The target of this receptor is not known. Base-call qualities are not available, and no considerably larger clone is one nucleotide away.

The trial excluded patients who had a history of autoimmune disease or who were on systemic immunosuppression. Peripheral blood for TCR sequencing was collected from all dose cohorts at baseline, on cycle 4 day 1, and on cycle 7 day 1. Samples came from an open-label, multicenter, first-in-human phase I dose-escalation trial of ivuxolimab. Adults with locally advanced or metastatic melanoma, renal cell, hepatocellular, or head and neck squamous cell carcinoma were enrolled in the trial. Before TCR sequencing, CD4+ and CD8+ T cells were separately sorted from peripheral blood. Genomic DNA was isolated from the sorted cells so that the TCRbeta CDR3 region could be sequenced. The immunoSEQ Assay was used for sequencing of TCRbeta CDR3 regions. The immuneACCESS repertoire file appears here via TCRdb, limited to in-frame rearrangements. These files lack a portion of the clones; in checked studies, under half of the deficit traces to unresolved V genes, and the cause of the others is not known. This sample comprises tens of thousands of clones, about 88% of them detected only once. 5.5% to 7% of the sample is in the top ten clones.

This clonotype originated in an adult with an advanced solid tumor such as melanoma, head and neck, liver or kidney cancer. This sample comprised CD4+ or CD8+ T cells sorted from blood, obtained in a trial of the OX40 agonist ivuxolimab. The chain links TRBV11-2 with TRBJ1-1, with the D segment identity uncertain. This receptor has the CDR3 CASFPSRTTGEAFF. The DNA sequence follows: TGTGCCAGCTTTCCCTCGAGGACTACGGGTGAAGCTTTCTTT.